This T cell receptor beta chain is from a study of control samples from healthy donors and cancer patients (dated by TCRdb to the early 2020s). The library came from the immunoSEQ multiplex PCR assay. This immuneACCESS table, as held by TCRdb, lists in-frame sequences with V and J called but not all clones. Of the missing ones, under half trace to an unresolved V gene in checked studies; the others have no known cause. The sample table holds approximately 12,000 clones, of which approximately 93% were seen once. The ten largest clones represent 25% to 30% of the sample. This clone was seen just once. Its target antigen remains unknown. No much larger clone exists at a distance of one base, and base qualities are not known. From a lookup of the germline V gene, CDR1 and CDR2 are KGHSH and LQKENI. The CDR3 numbers 15 residues from cysteine through phenylalanine. Solely the CDR3 DNA is kept, with 45 bases framed from the first base. V sheds 0 bases and J sheds 5 bases, leaving 10 bases between their ends.

The sample taken for sequencing was PBMCs. The clonotype originates from a man aged 70-80 years with head and neck cancer. Recombination joined TRBV18 with TRBJ1-4; the D gene is perhaps TRBD1, from 6 matching bases. This receptor has the CDR3 CASSPPAGVNEKLFF. The sequence in DNA is TGTGCCAGCTCACCACCCGCAGGGGTCAATGAAAAACTGTTTTTT.